This TCR beta chain comes out of a study of OX40 agonist ivuxolimab in advanced cancers. With regard to this clone: The antigen is unknown.

Notes on the study in general: The study observed clonal expansion of CD4+ and CD8+ blood T cells by week 6 at 0.1 to 3.0 mg/kg. Clonal expansion among partial responders at 0.1-3.0 mg/kg ranked near the lowest.

The CDR3 has 15 residues. Germline CDR1 and CDR2: SGDLS and YYNGEE. The trim removed 3 bases at V and 5 bases at J, leaving 9 bases unmatched. Clones were read by immunoSEQ multiplex PCR, and TCRdb kept only the in-frame ones, dropping some. In the table there are tens of thousands of clones, 80% to 90% of which are singletons. This sample comprised CD4+ or CD8+ T cells sorted from blood, obtained in a trial of the OX40 agonist ivuxolimab. The V and J genes are TRBV9 and TRBJ2-3; 7 positions match TRBD2. The receptor comes from an adult with an advanced solid tumor such as melanoma, head and neck, liver or kidney cancer. The CDR3 here is CASSASGRLVDTQYF. The DNA for the CDR3 is TGTGCCAGCAGCGCTAGCGGCCGGTTGGTAGATACGCAGTATTTT.